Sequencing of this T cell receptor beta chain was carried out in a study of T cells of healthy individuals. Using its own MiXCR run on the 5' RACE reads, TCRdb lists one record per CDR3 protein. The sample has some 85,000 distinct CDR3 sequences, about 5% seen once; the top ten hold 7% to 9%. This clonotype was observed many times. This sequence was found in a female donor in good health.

The DNA for the CDR3 is TGTGCCAGCAGTAGACAGACCCTTTACAATGAGCAGTTCTTC. It codes for CASSRQTLYNEQFF. The rearrangement links TRBV2 to TRBJ2-1, with a possible D match to TRBD1 (5 bases). Germline V gene data show CDR1 as SNHLY and CDR2 as FYNNEI. The CDR3 is 14 amino acids. Trimming cost V 5 bases and J 4 bases, with 12 bases left between them.